The clone carrying this T cell receptor beta chain was seen only a few times. Its target is not known. Germline V gives CDR1 SNHLY, CDR2 FYNNEI. With 10 bases removed from V and 4 bases from J, the gap between germline ends came to 25 bases. The CDR3 is 16 residues long. This entry is derived from a study of T cell repertoires in cytomegalovirus infection. On the study more broadly: An indication of both CMV infection and matching HLA type came from public TCR beta signatures. Study-level results: CMV carriers with the relevant HLA were identified by cumulative public TCR beta family frequency. What dominated the ex vivo response were HLA-C-restricted CMV-specific TCR beta clonotypes.

MiXCR, applied by TCRdb to the reads, yields one record per CDR3 protein. Of about 320,000 distinct CDR3 sequences in the sample, more than 8% were seen once. The chain recombines TRBV2 with TRBJ2-5, with D unresolved. The source of this sequence is a human donor in good health (CMV status not recorded). Some clones in this sample may be carry-over from other donors' samples. The sequencing sample was made of PBMCs. The CDR3 coding sequence is TGTGCCATCTCGCTAAATTTCCCCGGTGTCCCAGAGACCCAGTACTTC. Its translation: CAISLNFPGVPETQYF.